The 32 T cell receptor beta chains below come from one sample, sequenced in a study of glioma-infiltrating T cells after dendritic cell vaccination. Assay used: immunoSEQ multiplex PCR; TCRdb lists only in-frame clones, some missing. The table includes approximately 100,000 clones, roughly 79% detected once. The input for sequencing was blood, taken before dendritic cell vaccination. The receptor source for this set is a human donor with glioblastoma.

The chain is built from TRBV6-5 and TRBJ2-2; 9 nucleotides agree with TRBD1. CDR1 MNHEY and CDR2 SVGAGI come from the germline V gene. The CDR3 sequence is 15 residues long. The trim removed 6 bases at V and 4 bases at J, leaving 6 bases unmatched. In nucleotides, the CDR3 is TGTGCCAGCAGCCTCGGGACAGGGCCCACCGGGGAGCTGTTTTTT. Protein product: CASSLGTGPTGELFF.

This clone was counted only a few times. V gene TRBV6-1 combines with J gene TRBJ1-4, with 7 bases aligning to TRBD1. This CDR3 spans 14 amino acids. Germline V gene sequence: CDR1 MNHNS, CDR2 SASEGT. V dropped 5 bases and J dropped 5; count of bases not matched to a gene: 5. CDR3 in amino acids: CASSLRGFNEKLFF. CDR3 coding DNA: TGTGCCAGCAGTCTCAGGGGGTTCAATGAAAAACTGTTTTTT.

The chain combines TRBV5-5 with TRBJ1-6; the D is unclear. Germline V gene sequence: CDR1 SGHKS, CDR2 YYEKEE (reference sequence). V shed 1 base and J shed 0 bases, with 5 bases lying between them. The CDR3 covers 15 residues. CDR3 bases: TGTGCCAGCAGCTTGACTTACTCCTATAATTCACCCCTCCACTTT. Translating it yields CASSLTYSYNSPLHF. The full variable domain, with the rest looked up from reference TRBV5-5 and TRBJ1-6, is DAGVTQSPTHLIKTRGQQVTLRCSPISGHKSVSWYQQVLGQGPQFIFQYYEKEERGRGNFPDRFSARQFPNYSSELNVNALLLGDSALYLCASSLTYSYNSPLHFGNGTRLTVT.

The chain is built from TRBV5-1 and TRBJ2-4, with D possibly being TRBD1 (5 bases). Germline V gene data show CDR1 as SGHRS and CDR2 as YFSETQ. Between the trimmed V and J ends, which lost 3 bases and 0 bases, there was a span of 16 bases. There are 17 residues in the CDR3. The CDR3: CASSSFPQELAKNIQYF. Here the CDR3 DNA reads TGCGCCAGCAGCTCCTTTCCACAGGAGCTAGCCAAAAACATTCAGTACTTC.

The chain is built from TRBV6-4 and TRBJ2-2, with 9 bases matching TRBD2. Looked up from germline, CDR1 is MRHNA and CDR2 is SNTAGT. The J segment lost 5 bases and the V segment lost 6 bases, leaving 10 bases of the junction unmatched. The CDR3 extends over 16 amino acids. The CDR3 sequence: CASSPARGGATGELFF. Written as DNA, the CDR3 is TGTGCCAGCAGCCCCGCCCGCGGGGGGGCTACCGGGGAGCTGTTTTTT.

CDR3 amino acids: CAIGNRGATNEKLFF. CDR3 in DNA: TGTGCCATCGGCAACAGGGGGGCAACTAATGAAAAACTGTTTTTT. The rearrangement joins TRBV10-3 to TRBJ1-4; 8 bases agree with TRBD1. CDR3 size: 15 residues. Looked up from germline, CDR1 is ENHRY and CDR2 is SYGVKD. V trimming: 8 bases; J trimming: 0 bases; junction bases outside the gene matches: 5.

The rearrangement links TRBV7-2 to TRBJ2-3, with 12 bases identical to TRBD2. V trimming: 1 base; J trimming: 4 bases; junction bases outside the gene matches: 9. This CDR3 is 18 amino acids long. CDR1 and CDR2 (germline): SGHTA, FQGNSA. The CDR3 here is CASSLDLAGGFQADTQYF. DNA for the CDR3: TGTGCCAGCAGCTTAGATCTAGCGGGGGGGTTTCAAGCAGATACGCAGTATTTT.

This sequence joins TRBV4-3 and TRBJ1-1; no clear D. This CDR3 is built from 13 residues. V was trimmed by 1 base and J by 2 bases, leaving 5 bases between them. Germline CDR1 and CDR2: LGHNA and YSLEER. DNA for the CDR3: TGCGCCAGCAGCCAAGTTCTAAACACTGAAGCTTTCTTT. It translates to CASSQVLNTEAFF.

V is TRBV5-1 and J is TRBJ2-5, with 9 bases matching TRBD1. Germline values: CDR1 SGHRS, CDR2 YFSETQ. The CDR3 runs to 14 residues. The ends lost 5 bases at V and 4 bases at J; junction bases unmatched: 6. The CDR3 is CASRGGDRVETQYF. The CDR3 DNA sequence: TGCGCCAGCAGGGGAGGGGACAGGGTAGAGACCCAGTACTTC.

This chain uses TRBV2 with TRBJ2-7, with no clear D. Germline assignment: CDR1 SNHLY and CDR2 FYNNEI. This CDR3 is built from 14 residues. V gave up 6 bases and J gave up 3 bases, with 15 bases separating them. The CDR3 is CASSPALTSYEQYF. CDR3 DNA sequence: TGTGCCAGCAGCCCTGCCCTGACAAGCTACGAGCAGTACTTC.

V gene TRBV4-1 combines with J gene TRBJ1-3; possibly TRBD1 for D (5 bases). The length of the CDR3 is 18 residues. Germline CDR1 is MGHRA and CDR2 is YSYEKL. The V end lost 0 bases, the J end lost 0 bases, and 15 bases lay between the germline ends. CDR3 in DNA: TGCGCCAGCAGCCAAGATTGGGAGGGGACTTTCTCTGGAAACACCATATATTTT. Translated, it gives CASSQDWEGTFSGNTIYF.

The V call is TRBV5-6, the J call TRBJ2-5, with 8 bases fitting TRBD1. Germline CDR1 and CDR2: SGHDT and YYEEEE. The J segment lost 1 base and the V segment lost 2 bases, leaving 4 bases of the junction unmatched. The length of the CDR3 is 15 residues. CDR3 residues: CASSFPDRAQETQYF. CDR3 sequence (DNA): TGTGCCAGCAGCTTCCCGGACAGGGCCCAAGAGACCCAGTACTTC.

The chain recombines TRBV7-2 with TRBJ2-2; D not resolved. V shed 1 base and J shed 7 bases, with 16 bases lying between them. This CDR3 region has 16 residues. Germline values: CDR1 SGHTA, CDR2 FQGNSA. The CDR3 DNA is TGTGCCAGCAGCTTAGGAGGAGCAGTGTTGGGCGGGGAGCTGTTTTTT. Protein sequence: CASSLGGAVLGGELFF.

As for this clone: One end of the junction varies from germline; a read error may be responsible. Different DNA sequences within this sample yield the same CDR3. CDR3 sequence (DNA): TGTGCCAGCAGGCCCAGGGGAGATTCCCCCCTCCACTTT. Translated, it gives CASRPRGDSPLHF. V gene TRBV6-5 combines with J gene TRBJ1-6; D is perhaps TRBD1 (6 bases). CDR3 size: 13 residues. The germline V gene encodes CDR1 MNHEY and CDR2 SVGAGI.

V and J are TRBV6-5 and TRBJ2-7; D gene ambiguous. Germline V gene data show CDR1 as MNHEY and CDR2 as SVGAGI. The V end was cut by 6 bases, the J end by 1 base, with 13 bases between. The CDR3 has 14 residues. The chain's CDR3 is CASSQLEWSYEQYF. CDR3 in DNA: TGTGCCAGCAGCCAACTTGAGTGGTCCTACGAGCAGTACTTC.

The rearrangement links TRBV7-2 to TRBJ2-5; D is ambiguous. The length of the CDR3 is 15 residues. Looked up from germline, CDR1 is SGHTA and CDR2 is FQGNSA. V shed 1 base and J shed 0 bases, with 9 bases lying between them. The CDR3 loop reads CASSLGASYQETQYF. The CDR3 DNA reads as TGTGCCAGCAGCTTAGGTGCCAGTTACCAAGAGACCCAGTACTTC.

This chain uses TRBV7-9 with TRBJ2-7, with 8 bases aligning to TRBD1. CDR1 and CDR2 (germline): SEHNR, FQNEAQ (reference sequence). The CDR3 runs to 14 residues. Unmatched junction bases numbered 5, after V lost 5 bases and J lost 2 bases. CDR3 residues: CASSEGQVPYEQYF. In DNA form, the CDR3 reads TGTGCCAGCAGCGAGGGACAGGTGCCCTACGAGCAGTACTTC.

The J gene is TRBJ2-7, the V gene TRBV6-5, with 7 positions matching TRBD1. The V segment lost 7 bases and the J segment 0 bases; nucleotides outside the gene matches: 9. CDR1 and CDR2 (germline): MNHEY, SVGAGI. The length of the CDR3 is 15 residues. The CDR3, as DNA: TGTGCCAGCATCCTCACTCGGGACAGCTCCTACGAGCAGTACTTC. This codes for CASILTRDSSYEQYF.

CDR3 in DNA: TGTGCCAGCAGCCCCCCCTCGGGGAGCTCCTACAATGAGCAGTTCTTC. As protein: CASSPPSGSSYNEQFF. The chain carries TRBV5-4 and TRBJ2-1; D possibly corresponds to TRBD2 (5 bases). Trimming took 4 bases from V and 0 from J, leaving 14 bases between them. Germline V CDR1 and CDR2: SGHNT, YYREEE (reference sequence). The CDR3 has 16 residues.

The chain recombines TRBV6-1 with TRBJ1-5; possible D gene TRBD1, 5 bases. V lost 5 bases, J lost 0 bases, and 11 bases lay in between. CDR1 is MNHNS and CDR2 is SASEGT in the germline V gene. This CDR3 has 15 amino acids. The CDR3 is CASSFGTYSNQPQHF. Here the CDR3 DNA reads TGTGCCAGCAGTTTCGGGACTTATAGCAATCAGCCCCAGCATTTT.

In its sample, this clone was seen a few times. The rearrangement links TRBV21-1 to TRBJ1-2; TRBD1 is the table's D call and was not checked against the DNA. TRBV21-1 is noted as a pseudogene. The CDR3 is made up of 14 amino acids. DNA for the CDR3: TGTGCCAGCAGCAAAGCGACAGCAAAGTATGGCTACACCTTC. Translated, it gives CASSKATAKYGYTF.

The rearrangement joins TRBV20-1 to TRBJ2-1; D gene ambiguous. Trimming removed 5 bases from V and 3 bases from J, with 5 bases in between. The CDR3 has 11 amino acids. From germline, CDR1 is DFQATT and CDR2 SNEGSKA (reference sequence). The CDR3 here is CSAPSYNEQFF. The CDR3 DNA is TGCAGTGCTCCCAGCTACAATGAGCAGTTCTTC.

This chain connects TRBV5-4 to TRBJ2-1, with D tentatively TRBD2 (6 bases). The CDR3 runs to 15 residues. Trimming took 4 bases from V and 5 from J, leaving 16 bases between them. The germline V gene has CDR1 SGHNT and CDR2 YYREEE (reference sequence). Written as DNA, the CDR3 is TGTGCCAGCAGCCCGGGGGTAGGGGCCCACAATGAGCAGTTCTTC. It translates to CASSPGVGAHNEQFF.

The CDR3 bases are TGTGCCAGCAGCCAATCAGTACTCCCTGCCACTGAAGCTTTCTTT. Protein product: CASSQSVLPATEAFF. This chain uses TRBV16 with TRBJ1-1; D ambiguous. Germline V gene sequence: CDR1 KGHSY, CDR2 FQNENV. The CDR3 consists of 15 residues. Trimming left V 0 bases short and J 4 bases short, with 12 bases between. The full variable domain, rest sourced from reference TRBV16 and TRBJ1-1, is GEEVAQTPKHLVRGEGQKAKLYCAPIKGHSYVFWYQQVLKNEFKFLISFQNENVFDETGMPKERFSAKCLPNSPCSLEIQATKLEDSAVYFCASSQSVLPATEAFFGQGTRLTVV.

The chain employs TRBV27 and TRBJ2-5; no clear D gene. CDR1 and CDR2 from the germline V gene are MNHEY and SMNVEV (reference sequence). This CDR3 spans 15 amino acids. The V gene lost 5 bases and the J gene lost 1 base, with 14 bases spanning the gap. CDR3 region: CASSPKRQIQETQYF. CDR3 sequence (DNA): TGTGCCAGCAGTCCGAAACGACAAATCCAAGAGACCCAGTACTTC.

Comments on this clone: The same CDR3 arises from other DNA sequences in this sample as well. V gene TRBV4-2 combines with J gene TRBJ2-2; 8 positions match TRBD2. CDR1 is LGHNA, CDR2 YNFKEQ, per germline. Trimming cost V 0 bases and J 3 bases; bases outside gene matches: 15. The CDR3 is made up of 20 amino acids. The DNA for the CDR3 is TGTGCCAGCAGCCAAGATCCGCCTCCGGGGGGGGAACAGGACACCGGGGAGCTGTTTTTT. This gives the protein CASSQDPPPGGEQDTGELFF.

This chain connects TRBV19 to TRBJ2-7; a possible D gene is TRBD2 (6 bases). The CDR3 is made up of 16 amino acids. Germline CDR1 LNHDA, CDR2 SQIVND (reference sequence). V lost 4 bases and J 3 bases, leaving 19 bases between the germline ends. The CDR3 loop reads CASSNRAGGVGYEQYF. CDR3 nucleotides: TGTGCCAGTAGTAACCGAGCAGGAGGGGTCGGCTACGAGCAGTACTTC.

The rearrangement links TRBV5-1 to TRBJ1-2; D possibly corresponds to TRBD1 (6 bases). The CDR3 is 15 amino acids. CDR1 and CDR2 (germline): SGHRS, YFSETQ. V lost 2 bases, J lost 2 bases, and 13 bases lay in between. This CDR3 reads CASSFGGPGNYGYTF. DNA for the CDR3: TGCGCCAGCAGCTTTGGGGGCCCGGGAAACTATGGCTACACCTTC. Using reference TRBV5-1 and TRBJ1-2 for the parts outside the CDR3, the full variable domain is KAGVTQTPRYLIKTRGQQVTLSCSPISGHRSVSWYQQTPGQGLQFLFEYFSETQRNKGNFPGRFSGRQFSNSRSEMNVSTLELGDSALYLCASSFGGPGNYGYTFGSGTRLTVV.

The chain has TRBV14 and TRBJ2-4, with D perhaps matching TRBD1 (6 bases). The V gene's germline CDR1 is SGHDN and CDR2 FVKESK. The CDR3 is made up of 14 amino acids. Trimming left V 4 bases short and J 2 bases short, with 9 bases between. The CDR3 nucleotides are TGTGCCAGCAGCCTCCGGGACACCAAAAACATTCAGTACTTC. Residues: CASSLRDTKNIQYF. The full variable domain, in which reference TRBV14 and TRBJ2-4 provide the parts outside the CDR3, is EAGVTQFPSHSVIEKGQTVTLRCDPISGHDNLYWYRRVMGKEIKFLLHFVKESKQDESGMPNNRFLAERTGGTYSTLKVQPAELEDSGVYFCASSLRDTKNIQYFGAGTRLSVL.

The CDR3 nucleotides are TGCGCCAGCAGCCCCCCCGGGGGGCGAGGCGGGGAGCTGTTTTTT. Translation gives CASSPPGGRGGELFF. The chain uses TRBV5-1 and TRBJ2-2, with D tentatively TRBD2 (7 bases). The germline V gene encodes CDR1 SGHRS and CDR2 YFSETQ. CDR3 size: 15 residues. The V gene lost 4 bases and the J gene lost 7 bases, with 17 bases spanning the gap. Complete variable domain (other parts from reference TRBV5-1 and TRBJ2-2): KAGVTQTPRYLIKTRGQQVTLSCSPISGHRSVSWYQQTPGQGLQFLFEYFSETQRNKGNFPGRFSGRQFSNSRSEMNVSTLELGDSALYLCASSPPGGRGGELFFGEGSRLTVL.

This chain joins TRBV19 and TRBJ2-2; D not resolved. Germline values: CDR1 LNHDA, CDR2 SQIVND (reference sequence). V was trimmed by 5 bases and J by 1 base, leaving 2 bases between them. There are 12 residues in the CDR3. The CDR3 DNA is TGTGCCAGTAGTCAGAACACCGGGGAGCTGTTTTTT. Its translation is CASSQNTGELFF.

The CDR3 DNA follows: TGTGCCAGCAGTGAAGTCGGACTAGCGGGCCCGAGCACAGATACGCAGTATTTT. Its translation is CASSEVGLAGPSTDTQYF. The chain combines TRBV6-1 with TRBJ2-3; the match to TRBD2 covers 11 bases. Germline CDR1 reads MNHNS; CDR2 reads SASEGT. The CDR3 consists of 18 residues. V was pared by 1 base and J by 0 bases, with 6 bases of the junction left unmatched.